This T cell receptor beta chain was sequenced during a study of shared clonotypes between healthy human individuals. This was a deep-level run. An even split of each subset's genomic DNA across several immunoSEQ plates was performed. Sequencing used immunoSEQ multiplex PCR; TCRdb keeps in-frame clones, though not all of them. This table has about 490,000 clones, around 73% appearing once. The germline CDR1 and CDR2 sequences are SGHRS and YFSETQ. This CDR3 contains 15 residues. Deletions cut 4 bases from V and 3 bases from J, with 13 bases between. This clone was seen only once. The chain is built from TRBV5-1 and TRBJ2-2; D is ambiguous. This clonotype was obtained from a woman aged 40 to 49 in good health. Some clones in this sample may be carry-over from other donors' samples. The sequenced sample consisted of PBMCs. CDR3 in amino acids: CASSPPVADTGELFF. As DNA, the CDR3 is TGCGCCAGCAGCCCGCCCGTGGCGGACACCGGGGAGCTGTTTTTT.